This is a list of T cell receptor beta chains from one sample in a study of human T cells and chemical hapten exposure. TCRdb independently ran MiXCR on the RACE reads; one entry per CDR3 protein. Of tens of thousands of distinct CDR3 sequences listed, over 8.5% are singletons. The source material was whole blood. These receptors were collected from a male donor in good health. Some clones in this sample may be carry-over from other donors' samples. The CDR3 runs from the conserved cysteine through the conserved F or W. Each record gives: J gene, D gene, clone size, V gene, CDR3 protein, CDR3 DNA. D genes are given only for firm matches. Only part of the rows carry a size: once, few, many, or a class if the clone is expanded.

TRBJ2-7 | - | - | TRBV7-8 | CASSFPGDEQYF | TGTGCCAGCAGCTTTCCAGGAGACGAGCAGTACTTC
TRBJ2-5 | TRBD1 | few | TRBV5-1 | CASSLSQGAAEETQYF | TGCGCCAGCAGCTTGAGTCAGGGGGCCGCCGAAGAGACCCAGTACTTC
TRBJ2-1 | - | few | TRBV29-1 | CSVEDLLEGPNNEQFF | TGCAGCGTTGAAGATTTGCTAGAGGGCCCTAACAATGAGCAGTTCTTC
TRBJ1-4 | - | - | TRBV12-5 | CASGLVLSTTNEKLFF | TGTGCTAGTGGTTTGGTACTTTCTACAACTAATGAAAAACTGTTTTTT
TRBJ2-3 | - | few | TRBV3-1 | CASSQGPSRRTDTQYF | TGTGCCAGCAGCCAAGGTCCTAGCAGACGCACAGATACGCAGTATTTT
TRBJ1-3 | - | few | TRBV20-1 | CSARSPGNTIYF | TGCAGTGCCCGGTCTCCTGGAAACACCATATATTTT
TRBJ2-5 | TRBD1 | many | TRBV12-3/TRBV12-4 | CASSRTGPTGETQYF | TGTGCCAGCAGTCGGACAGGACCCACGGGAGAGACCCAGTACTTC
TRBJ1-1 | - | many | TRBV7-9 | CASSLEPDTEAFF | TGTGCCAGCAGCTTAGAGCCGGACACTGAAGCTTTCTTT
TRBJ2-3 | TRBD2 | - | TRBV27 | CASSPPLREVPDTQYF | TGTGCCAGCAGTCCCCCCCTGCGGGAGGTACCAGATACGCAGTATTTT
TRBJ1-5 | - | - | TRBV6-6 | CASSQDKSNQPQHF | TGTGCCAGCAGCCAGGACAAGAGCAATCAGCCCCAGCATTTT
TRBJ2-7 | TRBD1 | - | TRBV4-1 | CASSQVAGQEDYEQYF | TGCGCCAGCAGCCAAGTTGCAGGACAGGAAGACTACGAGCAGTACTTC
TRBJ1-5 | - | many | TRBV2 | CASSERYNQPQHF | TGTGCCAGCAGTGAACGGTACAATCAGCCCCAGCATTTT
TRBJ2-3 | - | - | TRBV13 | CASSYTKTGSTDTQYF | TGTGCCAGCAGCTACACCAAGACAGGTAGCACAGATACGCAGTATTTT
TRBJ2-7 | TRBD1 | few | TRBV29-1 | CSVLDRDYEQYF | TGCAGCGTTTTGGACAGGGACTACGAGCAGTACTTC
TRBJ1-4 | - | many | TRBV20-1 | CSARDRGTNEKLFF | TGCAGTGCTAGAGATCGGGGAACTAATGAAAAACTGTTTTTT
TRBJ1-5 | - | many | TRBV12-5 | CASGLVQGNQPQHF | TGTGCTAGTGGTTTGGTACAGGGTAATCAGCCCCAGCATTTT
TRBJ1-6 | TRBD1 | - | TRBV10-2 | CASSRDRGPDSPLHF | TGCGCCAGCAGTAGGGACAGGGGGCCGGATTCACCCCTCCACTTT
TRBJ2-2 | - | - | TRBV27 | CASSWHLPLQGANTGELFF | TGTGCCAGCAGTTGGCATCTCCCCTTACAGGGCGCGAACACCGGGGAGCTGTTTTTT
TRBJ2-3 | - | few | TRBV6-5 | CASSYSGSAGLGDTQYF | TGTGCCAGCAGTTACTCTGGGTCCGCAGGGCTGGGAGATACGCAGTATTTT
TRBJ2-3 | TRBD2 | - | TRBV7-9 | CAGLAGGPLHTQYF | TGTGCCGGACTCGCGGGGGGCCCTTTGCATACGCAGTATTTT
TRBJ1-1 | - | many | TRBV10-2 | CASSEGALLSTEAFF | TGCGCCAGCAGTGAAGGGGCCCTACTGTCCACTGAAGCTTTCTTT
TRBJ2-1 | TRBD2 | few | TRBV7-2 | CASSSGLVIDEQFF | TGTGCCAGCAGCTCGGGACTAGTGATCGATGAGCAGTTCTTC
TRBJ1-1 | - | - | TRBV12-3/TRBV12-4 | CASSLRIANTEAFF | TGTGCCAGCAGCCTGAGGATTGCGAACACTGAAGCTTTCTTT
TRBJ1-5 | TRBD1 | many | TRBV7-9 | CASSKQGASNQPQHF | TGTGCCAGCAGCAAGCAGGGGGCTAGCAATCAGCCCCAGCATTTT
TRBJ2-3 | - | few | TRBV12-3/TRBV12-4 | CASNSLGLTETGTQYF | TGTGCCAGCAACTCCCTGGGCCTCACAGAGACCGGTACGCAGTATTTT
TRBJ2-5 | TRBD1 | - | TRBV29-1 | CSAWTGDQETQYF | TGCAGCGCCTGGACAGGGGATCAGGAGACCCAGTACTTC
TRBJ1-3 | TRBD1 | - | TRBV5-4 | CATHNPGGGGSGNTIYF | TGTGCCACTCATAATCCAGGGGGTGGGGGCTCTGGAAACACCATATATTTT
TRBJ2-1 | - | few | TRBV14 | CASSQDGRGAAYNEQFF | TGTGCCAGCAGCCAAGATGGTCGGGGGGCCGCCTACAATGAGCAGTTCTTC
TRBJ2-7 | TRBD2 | - | TRBV5-1 | CASASGGASEQYF | TGCGCCAGCGCCAGCGGGGGGGCCTCCGAGCAGTACTTC
TRBJ2-2 | TRBD2 | few | TRBV27 | CASSLTPPSGGLMGTGELFF | TGTGCCAGCAGTTTAACCCCCCCTAGCGGGGGCCTTATGGGAACTGGGGAGCTGTTTTTT
TRBJ2-7 | - | - | TRBV10-3 | CAISESGGMYEQYF | TGTGCCATCAGTGAGTCGGGGGGAATGTACGAGCAGTACTTC